This T cell receptor (beta chain) was identified in a study of graft-versus-host responses after intestinal transplantation. In the study overall: Transplantation in recipients was multivisceral, liver-intestinal, or isolated intestinal. Findings and caveats of the study: Recipient-marrow GvH clones were detected, some having first appeared in ileum or blood. Elevated graft-versus-host to host-versus-graft clonal ratios in allografts were recorded for patients with graft-donor T cell macrochimerism.

In this sample, this clone is medium-sized. The CDR3 is 15 amino acids. V lost 0 bases and J lost 5; bases outside the gene matches: 1. Per germline, CDR1 SGDLS and CDR2 YYNGEE. The culture paired about 200,000 irradiated violet-dye-labeled stimulators with about 200,000 CFSE-labeled responders. The authors sorted proliferating CFSE-low CD3+CD4+ and CD3+CD8+ responders after the reaction. The assay was immunoSEQ multiplex PCR, and TCRdb's table has in-frame clones only and misses some. The data show over 4,500 clones, roughly 33% seen once. Sequencing was performed on alloreactive CD8+ T cells from a mixed lymphocyte reaction culture, taken before intestinal transplant. Regarding subset: CFSE-low proliferating T cells sorted from approximately 6-day pre-transplant mixed lymphocyte reaction (GvH or HvG direction). The TCR comes from a human patient who received an intestinal transplant. V and J are TRBV9 and TRBJ2-3; the match to TRBD2 covers 12 bases. The CDR3 protein is CASSVAGLAGDTQYF. The CDR3 coding sequence is TGTGCCAGCAGCGTAGCGGGACTAGCGGGAGATACGCAGTATTTT.